The sample holds one count of the clone carrying this TCR beta chain. Some clones are missing from TCRdb's copy, which holds only in-frame ones; the method was immunoSEQ multiplex PCR. Of roughly 140,000 clones listed, about 85% were seen once; the top ten hold 6.2%. The source of the sample is a study of blood T cell repertoires in COVID-19. Whole-study context: There were acute and convalescent COVID-19 samples, and they came from the United States, Italy and Spain.

The ends lost 7 bases at V and 2 bases at J; junction bases unmatched: 12. Per the germline V gene, CDR1 is SGHRS and CDR2 is YFSETQ. The CDR3 covers 15 residues. Two negative PCRs, clearance, or symptom resolution were required of recovered Cohort 3 donors. Sequences were obtained from PBMCs or T cells enriched from blood (not recorded which). The chain links TRBV5-1 to TRBJ2-7, with 7 bases fitting TRBD1. This TCR was recovered from a woman aged 40 to 50 who had recovered from COVID-19. For the CDR3, the DNA is TGCGCCAGCCCGACCCCGGGACAGTCTCCCTACGAGCAGTACTTC. Translation gives CASPTPGQSPYEQYF.